These T cell receptor beta chains were read from a single sample in a study of T cell changes during pregnancy in multiple sclerosis. Using immunoSEQ multiplex PCR, the repertoire was profiled, and TCRdb retains in-frame clones only, with some absent. The sample yields under 90,000 clones, 94% seen once. The sequencing here drew on peripheral blood, taken in the second trimester of pregnancy. The receptor set was obtained from a female donor in good health, enrolled as a control in a pregnancy study. Each CDR3 is given with its conserved first and last residue.

j_gene: TRBJ2-1
v_gene: TRBV5-1
CDR3aa: CASSPRTSGSHNEQFF

j_gene: TRBJ2-2
v_gene: TRBV11-3
CDR3aa: CASSSRATGELFF

j_gene: TRBJ2-7
v_gene: TRBV28
CDR3aa: CASRDSGRALSYEQYF

j_gene: TRBJ2-1
v_gene: TRBV2
CDR3aa: CASSEGTSVSYNEQFF

j_gene: TRBJ2-6
v_gene: TRBV7-2
CDR3aa: CASGPGQGPSGANVLTF

j_gene: TRBJ2-7
v_gene: TRBV7-9
CDR3aa: CASSPSSYEQYF

j_gene: TRBJ1-3
v_gene: TRBV4-1
CDR3aa: CASSQDYSGGRGSGNTIYF

j_gene: TRBJ1-2
v_gene: TRBV18
CDR3aa: CASSPPSDNYGYTF

j_gene: TRBJ2-5
v_gene: TRBV4-1
CDR3aa: CASSQVIPSGRRFVATQYF

j_gene: TRBJ2-3
v_gene: TRBV7-2
CDR3aa: CASSLVGGPDTQYF

j_gene: TRBJ2-7
v_gene: TRBV2
CDR3aa: CASKRTGGETYEQYF

j_gene: TRBJ2-7
v_gene: TRBV4-1
CDR3aa: CASSQASGSWYEQYF

j_gene: TRBJ1-3
v_gene: TRBV5-1
CDR3aa: CASSGGPAAGNTIYF

j_gene: TRBJ2-3
v_gene: TRBV16
CDR3aa: CASSQWTRGSTDTQYF

j_gene: TRBJ1-1
v_gene: TRBV5-1
CDR3aa: CASSLGGQGSEAFF

j_gene: TRBJ2-5
v_gene: TRBV27
CDR3aa: CASRPTAQETQYF

j_gene: TRBJ2-7
v_gene: TRBV4-1
CDR3aa: CASSPRLAGPYEQYF

j_gene: TRBJ1-5
v_gene: TRBV21-1
CDR3aa: CASSRGGWTRRGNSNQPQHF

j_gene: TRBJ2-1
v_gene: TRBV5-4
CDR3aa: CASRLRDEQFF

j_gene: TRBJ2-5
v_gene: TRBV5-1
CDR3aa: CASSLEGTVGPQYF

j_gene: TRBJ2-7
v_gene: TRBV25-1
CDR3aa: CASSLSGSPSYEQYF

j_gene: TRBJ2-7
v_gene: TRBV29-1
CDR3aa: CSVEGAGGDYEQYF

j_gene: TRBJ1-5
v_gene: TRBV6-6
CDR3aa: CASSYGQRDGNQPQHF

j_gene: TRBJ1-4
v_gene: TRBV7-9
CDR3aa: CASSPTGGSHEKLFF

j_gene: TRBJ2-1
v_gene: TRBV7-8
CDR3aa: CASSLELAGEDEQFF

j_gene: TRBJ2-3
v_gene: TRBV21-1
CDR3aa: CASSKEGTAWGTDTQYF

j_gene: TRBJ2-1
v_gene: TRBV7-9
CDR3aa: CASTLLRVAPLIDLF

j_gene: TRBJ1-1
v_gene: TRBV7-9
CDR3aa: CASSRDTSEAFF

j_gene: TRBJ2-7
v_gene: TRBV5-1
CDR3aa: CASSLVPGQYEQYF

j_gene: TRBJ2-2
v_gene: TRBV28
CDR3aa: CASSFSGVSNTGELFF

j_gene: TRBJ2-5
v_gene: TRBV13
CDR3aa: CASSLGVQGAEETQYF

j_gene: TRBJ1-4
v_gene: TRBV28
CDR3aa: CASSLRTGFVKLFF

j_gene: TRBJ2-5
v_gene: TRBV5-1
CDR3aa: CASSSPSLGQQKETQYF